The clone carrying this T cell receptor (beta chain) came up once. The antigen remains unidentified. Trimming took off 3 bases at V and 0 bases at J, with 15 bases between the two ends. The CDR3 covers 17 residues. From germline, CDR1 is MNHEY and CDR2 SMNVEV (reference sequence). Clones were read by immunoSEQ multiplex PCR, and TCRdb kept only the in-frame ones, dropping some. Altogether around 86,000 clones are present, 84% being singletons, with the ten largest covering roughly 2.7%. The sample is drawn from a study of OX40 agonist ivuxolimab in advanced cancers. Study information: Head and neck, renal cell, melanoma or hepatocellular carcinoma were the cancers that dose-escalation patients had. Notes on the study in general: Clonal expansion was seen in CD4+ and CD8+ blood T cells by week 6 at 0.1 to 3.0 mg/kg. Nonresponders included some who also had low normalized T-cell clonal expansion.

Baseline was the first blood sampling point, followed by cycle 4 day 1 and cycle 7 day 1. The chain joins TRBV27 to TRBJ1-5; no clear D gene. This clonotype originated in an adult with an advanced solid tumor such as melanoma, head and neck, liver or kidney cancer. Specimen: CD4+ or CD8+ T cells sorted from blood, collected in a trial of the OX40 agonist ivuxolimab. This chain's CDR3 is CASSLSGLTGSNQPQHF. CDR3 nucleotide sequence: TGTGCCAGCAGTTTGTCGGGCCTCACGGGTAGCAATCAGCCCCAGCATTTT.